These T cell receptor beta chains were read from a single sample in a study of cytotoxic CD8 clonotypes in ibrutinib-treated CLL. TCRdb keeps only in-frame clones here, not all; method: immunoSEQ multiplex PCR. The sample consists of some 85,000 clones, around 77% of them appearing once. The starting material was PBMCs, obtained after 24 months of ibrutinib treatment. These receptors were obtained from a human donor with chronic lymphocytic leukemia. The CDR3 runs from the conserved cysteine through the conserved F or W.

CAWSVLQDRTYEQYF	TRBV30
CASSLGLTDGRDTQYF	TRBV5-5
CASSFDRGSYEQYF	TRBV7-9
CASRPGIQETQYF	TRBV5-1
CASSESGNYEQYF	TRBV2
CASSSGTLNTGELFF	TRBV4-2
CASSSGHPNTEAFF	TRBV11-2
CASRNHATNEKLFF	TRBV5-1
CASSTSPHSNYGYTF	TRBV6-6
CASSQGWGSGSNQPQHF	TRBV28
CASRATGETQYF	TRBV11-2